This record concerns one T cell receptor (beta chain) sequence. Relative to the germline gene, one junction end is altered; a read error may explain this. Some clones are missing from TCRdb's copy, which holds only in-frame ones; the method was immunoSEQ multiplex PCR. The data show more than 350,000 clones, around nine tenths seen once. The CDR3 has 15 residues. Per germline, CDR1 SGHRS and CDR2 YFSETQ. This sample is part of a study of blood T cell repertoires in COVID-19. Study information: The samples span acute and convalescent COVID-19 from the United States, Italy and Spain.

The cohort comprised adults aged about 18 to 100 years residing in approximately 25 US areas. This TCR came from a woman aged 45-60 years who had recovered from COVID-19. V is TRBV5-1 and J is TRBJ2-3; maybe TRBD2 (7 bases). The sequenced sample consisted of PBMCs or T cells enriched from blood (not recorded which). The CDR3 spells CASSPQGGGLGTQFF. For the CDR3, the DNA is TGCGCCAGCAGCCCCCAGGGCGGGGGCCTGGGTACGCAGTTTTTT.